The rows below give T cell receptor beta chains drawn from one sample of a study of CD8+ T cells in alopecia areata. Sequencing was performed with immunoSEQ multiplex PCR; in TCRdb, only in-frame clones are kept and a portion is missing. The sample has 90,000 to 120,000 clones, 84% seen once. The sequences come from CD8+ T cells sorted from blood, collected at week 24, from a patient treated with tofacitinib. Receptor source: a human donor with alopecia areata. The conserved cysteine and the conserved F or W are not part of the CDR3 here.

- TRBV7-9 ASSWVQGIGEQY
TRBJ1-2 TRBV4-1 ASSLDPTENYGYT
TRBJ2-2 TRBV12-5 ASGPRDRNTGELF
TRBJ2-7 TRBV4-1 ASSRKGNLGDEQY
TRBJ2-7 TRBV4-2 ASSPQLKDYEQY
TRBJ1-1 TRBV7-6 ASSLARGKYLRNTEAF
TRBJ2-3 TRBV2 ASSDALLSTDTQY
TRBJ2-1 TRBV7-8 ASSYTRDRDYNEQF
TRBJ2-3 TRBV20-1 SADNTDTQY
TRBJ1-5 TRBV4-1 ASSQVADSNQPQH
TRBJ1-4 TRBV14 ASSPWTGYPATNEKLF
TRBJ2-2 TRBV7-6 ASSLEAGGTGELF
TRBJ2-5 TRBV4-3 ASSPGHQETQY
TRBJ1-4 TRBV2 ASSDEGRWRKLF
TRBJ2-7 TRBV4-3 ASSQVIAGGYEQY
TRBJ2-1 TRBV4-3 ASSLADNSYNEQF
TRBJ2-7 TRBV5-1 ASSLQESYEQY
TRBJ2-3 TRBV6-5 ASSYSALGTDTQY
TRBJ2-7 TRBV5-1 ASSFSGTGSYEQY
TRBJ2-7 TRBV4-1 ASSQVGTSTYEQY
TRBJ2-3 TRBV7-6 ASSLAGHGDTQY
TRBJ2-7 TRBV18 ASSPESGGPYEQY
TRBJ2-7 TRBV4-1 ASSHLGAGNYEQY
TRBJ2-3 TRBV7-9 ASSLFTDTQY
TRBJ2-1 TRBV4-3 ASSQVLVGNNEQF
TRBJ1-1 TRBV5-1 ASSLKLGTNTEAF
TRBJ1-1 TRBV21-1 ASNRVPARRDTEAF
TRBJ2-7 TRBV7-2 ASSLRENSGYYEQY
TRBJ2-7 TRBV29-1 SVEEGGQNSYEQY
TRBJ1-3 TRBV7-2 ASSLPRDTIY
TRBJ2-2 TRBV7-7 ASSLEDTSTGELF
TRBJ2-3 TRBV29-1 SAFINTVRGDTQY
TRBJ1-5 TRBV4-1 ASSQNNPGQRYSNQPQH
TRBJ2-1 TRBV4-1 ASSRAPGGEQF
TRBJ2-2 TRBV4-1 ASSSRGGVDTGELF
TRBJ2-7 TRBV5-1 ASSLVGTRPYEQY
TRBJ2-2 TRBV29-1 GATGGSDKNTGELF
TRBJ2-2 TRBV4-1 ASSQWTGNTGELF
TRBJ2-3 TRBV23-1 ASSPMPREATDTQY
TRBJ2-1 TRBV4-2 ASSQEAGRRNEQF
TRBJ2-3 TRBV27 ASSPDGDTQY
TRBJ2-3 TRBV4-2 ASSQELAGGATDTQY
TRBJ2-3 TRBV7-2 ASSRTGQGTDTQY
TRBJ2-1 TRBV6-5 ASSPGGNEQF
TRBJ2-7 TRBV6-6 ASSYGELYEQY
TRBJ2-5 TRBV6-5 ASSRNQETQY
TRBJ2-7 TRBV2 ASHGGFTYEQY
TRBJ2-3 TRBV19 ASRETGLTDTQY
TRBJ2-7 TRBV7-8 ASSPRGGADYEQY
TRBJ1-6 TRBV4-1 ASSQGGPNSPLH
TRBJ2-3 TRBV5-1 ASRYGVTTSDTQY
TRBJ2-1 TRBV7-9 ASTKLSNEQF
TRBJ1-6 TRBV2 ASSEASPYNSPLH
TRBJ2-1 TRBV4-3 ASSQGRGLRNEQF
TRBJ2-1 TRBV5-6 ASSLSVLAGPAYNEQF
TRBJ1-2 TRBV4-1 ASSQSSRSTSGYT